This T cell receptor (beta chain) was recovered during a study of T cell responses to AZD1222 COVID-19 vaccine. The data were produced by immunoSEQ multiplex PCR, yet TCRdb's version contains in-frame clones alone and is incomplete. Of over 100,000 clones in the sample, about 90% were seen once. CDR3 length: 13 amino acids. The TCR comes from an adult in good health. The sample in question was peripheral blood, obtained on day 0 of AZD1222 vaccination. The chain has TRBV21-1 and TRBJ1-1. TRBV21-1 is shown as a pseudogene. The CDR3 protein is CASSKPVNTEAFF. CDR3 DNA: TGTGCCAGCAGCAAACCGGTGAACACTGAAGCTTTCTTT.